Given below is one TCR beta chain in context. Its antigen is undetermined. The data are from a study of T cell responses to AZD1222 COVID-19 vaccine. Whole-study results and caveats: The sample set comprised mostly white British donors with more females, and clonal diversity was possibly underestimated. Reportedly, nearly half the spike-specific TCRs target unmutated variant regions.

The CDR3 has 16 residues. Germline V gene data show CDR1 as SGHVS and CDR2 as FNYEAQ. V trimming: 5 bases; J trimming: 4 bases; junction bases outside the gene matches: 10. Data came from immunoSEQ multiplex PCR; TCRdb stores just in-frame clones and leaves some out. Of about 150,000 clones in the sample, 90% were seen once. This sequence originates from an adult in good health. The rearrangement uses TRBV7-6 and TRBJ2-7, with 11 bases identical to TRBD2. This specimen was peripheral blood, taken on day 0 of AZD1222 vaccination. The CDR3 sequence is CASSQGPGTSGYEQYF. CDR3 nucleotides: TGTGCCAGCAGCCAAGGCCCCGGGACTAGCGGATACGAGCAGTACTTC.